This T cell receptor beta chain was retrieved from a study of blood T cells in healthy people across ages. Findings and caveats of the study: It was not possible, with unsorted PBMCs, to conclusively compare naive and antigen-experienced cells. Long-lived donors exceeded aged donors in naive CD4+ cells and diversity.

With a J-beta primer mix and a sample-barcoded 5' primer, a second PCR ran about 7 to 12 cycles. TCRdb reprocessed the 5' RACE reads via MiXCR and lists one record per CDR3 protein. The table shows 1.5 million to 2 million distinct CDR3 sequences, with about 50% occurring only once. This CDR3 comprises 14 residues. Germline assignment: CDR1 ENHRY and CDR2 SYGVKD. V was pared by 3 bases and J by 1 base, with 9 bases between. About this clonotype itself: Its target is not known.

Aged roughly 6 to 90, donors were systemically healthy Caucasians from Russia. This sequence joins TRBV10-3 and TRBJ1-1; a weak D match, TRBD1 (5 bases). The source of this sequence is a middle-aged woman in good health. Sequencing input: blood. The CDR3 loop is CAISEGGANTEAFF. For the CDR3, the DNA is TGTGCCATCAGTGAAGGAGGGGCGAACACTGAAGCTTTCTTT.